Listed below are T cell receptor beta chains from one sample, sequenced in a study of OX40 agonist ivuxolimab in advanced cancers. Sequencing used immunoSEQ multiplex PCR; TCRdb keeps in-frame clones, though not all of them. The sample includes 35,000 to 40,000 clones, approximately 78% of them seen just once. The input for sequencing was CD4+ or CD8+ T cells sorted from blood, taken in a trial of the OX40 agonist ivuxolimab. The receptors come from an adult with an advanced solid tumor such as melanoma, head and neck, liver or kidney cancer. Both conserved end residues are part of each CDR3. Fields, in order: V gene, J gene, D gene, clone size, CDR3 DNA, CDR3 protein. A D gene is named only where the DNA matches it firmly. Rows give clone size only sometimes, using once, few, many, or a class for an expanded clone.

TRBV18	TRBJ2-3	TRBD2	-	TGTGCCAGCTCAAAAACTAGCGGAACAGATACGCAGTATTTT	CASSKTSGTDTQYF
TRBV7-9	TRBJ2-7	-	-	TGTGCCAGCAGCTTTTTAGGGGCGCGGGAGCAGTACTTC	CASSFLGAREQYF
TRBV5-1	TRBJ2-7	TRBD2	few	TGCGCCAGCAGCTTAACTAGCGGGGGGTACTACGAGCAGTACTTC	CASSLTSGGYYEQYF
TRBV11-2	TRBJ2-1	-	-	TGTGCCAGCAGCCTGATAACTAGCTACAATGAGCAGTTCTTC	CASSLITSYNEQFF
TRBV7-8	TRBJ2-7	TRBD2	-	TGTGCCAGCAGCTTAAGGACTAGCGGGAGAGGGGCCTACGAGCAGTACTTC	CASSLRTSGRGAYEQYF
TRBV7-9	TRBJ2-3	-	-	TGTGCCAGCAGCTTAGCTGGATTAACCTGGGGGCTCACAGATACGCAGTATTTT	CASSLAGLTWGLTDTQYF
TRBV9	TRBJ2-3	-	-	TGTGCCAGCAGCGTAGGAGTCCCAGATACGCAGTATTTT	CASSVGVPDTQYF
TRBV6-5	TRBJ1-2	-	-	TGTGCCAGCAGGACGACAGGAAACTATGGCTACACCTTC	CASRTTGNYGYTF
TRBV4-1	TRBJ2-5	-	-	TGCGCCAGCAGCCAAGATTACAGTTCGGGTTCCCAGTACTTC	CASSQDYSSGSQYF
TRBV2	TRBJ1-2	-	-	TGTGCCAGCAGTTCCCCGTTGACCCTCTATGGCTACACCTTC	CASSSPLTLYGYTF
TRBV10-3	TRBJ2-7	-	-	TGTGCCATCAGTGAGAGCAGGGGGGGATCCTACGAGCAGTACTTC	CAISESRGGSYEQYF
TRBV20-1	TRBJ2-5	-	-	TGCAGTGCTAGACACAAGGAGACCCAGTACTTC	CSARHKETQYF
TRBV2	TRBJ2-3	TRBD1	-	TGTGCCAGCATGAGGGACAGGGGTTTGGGTACGCAGTATTTT	CASMRDRGLGTQYF
TRBV6-6	TRBJ1-6	-	-	TGTGCCAGCAGTTCAAGTGTTCTCGATAATTCACCCCTCCACTTT	CASSSSVLDNSPLHF
TRBV28	TRBJ2-7	TRBD1	-	TGTGCCAGCAGCCGGACAGGGAGGATCTACGAGCAGTACTTC	CASSRTGRIYEQYF
TRBV7-7	TRBJ2-2	-	-	TGTGCTAGCAGCTTAGCCCCCCCGGGGACCGGGGAGCTGTTTTTT	CASSLAPPGTGELFF
TRBV30	TRBJ2-2	-	-	TGTGCCTGCCTGGGGGTCACCGGGGAGCTGTTTTTT	CACLGVTGELFF
TRBV2	TRBJ1-1	-	-	TGTGCCAGCAGTGGGACAGCCGCACCCAGCAGGTGGAACACTGAAGCTTTCTTT	CASSGTAAPSRWNTEAFF
TRBV6-1	TRBJ2-7	TRBD1	-	TGTGCCAGCACTAGGACAGGGGGCGAGCAGTACTTC	CASTRTGGEQYF
TRBV7-8	TRBJ1-3	-	-	TGTGCCAGCAGCTTAGTGAGGGGATCCGGAAACACCATATATTTT	CASSLVRGSGNTIYF
TRBV2	TRBJ2-3	-	-	TGTGCCAGCCGCACCCCCGGGCCAAGCGGCCCAGATACGCAGTATTTT	CASRTPGPSGPDTQYF
TRBV11-2	TRBJ2-1	TRBD2	few	TGTGCCAGCAACGATAGACTAGCGGGAGGAAGCAATGAGCAGTTCTTC	CASNDRLAGGSNEQFF
TRBV10-3	TRBJ2-7	TRBD1	-	TGTGCCATCAGTCGGGACAGATCCTACGAGCAGTACTTC	CAISRDRSYEQYF
TRBV29-1	TRBJ2-3	TRBD2	-	TGCAGCGTTGTGAGGTTAGCGGGGAGATTCACAGATACGCAGTATTTT	CSVVRLAGRFTDTQYF
TRBV6-5	TRBJ2-7	-	-	TGTGCCAGCAGTTACCTTTCGGTAGGCTACGAGCAGTACTTC	CASSYLSVGYEQYF
TRBV6-1	TRBJ2-7	-	-	TGTGCCAGCACCGAAGTAGGGCGCGAGCAGTACTTC	CASTEVGREQYF
TRBV7-2	TRBJ2-7	TRBD2	-	TGTGCCAGCAGCTTAGAGGGGCCTAGCGGCTACGAGCAGTACTTC	CASSLEGPSGYEQYF
TRBV7-3	TRBJ1-3	-	-	TGTGCCAGCAGCCCACGGACGGGTGGAAACACCATATATTTT	CASSPRTGGNTIYF
TRBV6-5	TRBJ1-5	-	-	TGTGCCAGCAGCCCGCTAGCTGGGCGCAATCAGCCCCAGCATTTT	CASSPLAGRNQPQHF
TRBV6-1	TRBJ2-3	TRBD2	-	TGTGCCAGCAGTGAAAGCCCAACTCGTAGCGGGGGGGCCTGGGTGCAGTATTTT	CASSESPTRSGGAWVQYF
TRBV7-3	TRBJ2-5	-	-	TGTGCCAGCAGCCCCCACAACCAAGAGACCCAGTACTTC	CASSPHNQETQYF
TRBV18	TRBJ1-3	-	once	TGTGCCAGCTCACCACCGGCAGGGCCATACTCTGGAAACACCATATATTTT	CASSPPAGPYSGNTIYF
TRBV6-5	TRBJ1-5	TRBD1	-	TGTGCCAGCAGTACCCGACAGGGGAATCAGCCCCAGCATTTT	CASSTRQGNQPQHF
TRBV2	TRBJ1-4	-	-	TGTGCCAGCAGTGGGGCAGGGGAGCAGGAAAAACTGTTTTTT	CASSGAGEQEKLFF
TRBV6-5	TRBJ1-5	TRBD1	-	TGTGCCAGCAGTCGACAGGGGGGAGATCAGCCCCAGCATTTT	CASSRQGGDQPQHF
TRBV28	TRBJ1-1	TRBD1	-	TGTGCCAGCAGTTCCGGGACAGGGTTTTTCACTGAAGCTTTCTTT	CASSSGTGFFTEAFF
TRBV25-1	TRBJ1-1	-	-	TGTGCCAGCAGTGAATCAAGGTACACTGAAGCTTTCTTT	CASSESRYTEAFF
TRBV6-4	TRBJ2-1	TRBD2	-	TGTGCCACCTCGGAGAGGGGACTATACGTCAATGAGCAGTTCTTC	CATSERGLYVNEQFF
TRBV6-5	TRBJ2-7	-	-	TGTGCCAGCAGTTACTCCGGGGACACCTACGAGCAGTACTTC	CASSYSGDTYEQYF
TRBV30	TRBJ1-6	-	-	TGTGCCGGTAGGCGAGATAATTCACCCCTCCACTTT	CAGRRDNSPLHF
TRBV19	TRBJ1-3	-	-	TGTGCCAGTAGTAGAGGTCTAAACTCTGGAAACACCATATATTTT	CASSRGLNSGNTIYF
TRBV5-8	TRBJ2-1	TRBD2	-	TGTGCCAGCAGCTTTAAAGCTAGCGGAAGAATTGCCAATGAGCAGTTCTTC	CASSFKASGRIANEQFF
TRBV6-1	TRBJ2-3	-	-	TGTGCCAGCAGTGACAGGTTTGAAGATACGCAGTATTTT	CASSDRFEDTQYF
TRBV9	TRBJ2-5	TRBD1	-	TGTGCCAGCAGCAGGACAGGAGGTAGGACCCAGTACTTC	CASSRTGGRTQYF
TRBV28	TRBJ2-7	-	once	TGTGCCAGCAGTTACCGACGTGTCGGGCAGTACTTC	CASSYRRVGQYF
TRBV5-1	TRBJ2-7	TRBD1	-	TGCGCCAGCAGCTCTGGGACAGGGGGATTCTACGAGCAGTACTTC	CASSSGTGGFYEQYF
TRBV19	TRBJ1-1	-	-	TGTGCCAGTAGTATAACAGGGTACACTGAAGCTTTCTTT	CASSITGYTEAFF
TRBV7-3	TRBJ2-7	TRBD2	-	TGTGCCAGCAGCTTATTTGCGGGTGAAGTAGCGGGAGGGCCGGGATCCTACGAGCAGTACTTC	CASSLFAGEVAGGPGSYEQYF
TRBV6-1	TRBJ1-5	-	-	TGTGCCAGCAGGACCGGGAATCAGCCCCAGCATTTT	CASRTGNQPQHF
TRBV28	TRBJ1-4	-	few	TGTGCCAGCAGCGCATATCAGGGGTTGGAAAAACTGTTTTTT	CASSAYQGLEKLFF
TRBV28	TRBJ2-5	TRBD1	-	TGTGCCAGCAGTTTAGGGACAGGGCGTGGGGAGACCCAGTACTTC	CASSLGTGRGETQYF
TRBV4-2	TRBJ1-6	-	-	TGTGCCAGCAGCCAGTGGGGGGGCCCTTATAATTCACCCCTCCACTTT	CASSQWGGPYNSPLHF
TRBV27	TRBJ2-1	TRBD1	-	TGTGCCAGCAGTCCCCCCGGACAGGGGAGGAATGAGCAGTTCTTC	CASSPPGQGRNEQFF
TRBV6-6	TRBJ2-7	TRBD1	-	TGTGCCAGCAGTTACTCGAGGGGGACAGGGGTCGAGCAGTACTTC	CASSYSRGTGVEQYF
TRBV6-6	TRBJ1-5	-	-	TGTGCCAGCAGCCCCCCGGAGGGCGGGAAGCCCCAGCATTTT	CASSPPEGGKPQHF
TRBV9	TRBJ1-4	-	-	TGTGCCAGCAGCCCGAGAGGGGCAACTAATGAAAAACTGTTTTTT	CASSPRGATNEKLFF
TRBV2	TRBJ1-2	TRBD1	-	TGTGCCATACCTCGGGACAGGAGAAACTATGGCTACACCTTC	CAIPRDRRNYGYTF